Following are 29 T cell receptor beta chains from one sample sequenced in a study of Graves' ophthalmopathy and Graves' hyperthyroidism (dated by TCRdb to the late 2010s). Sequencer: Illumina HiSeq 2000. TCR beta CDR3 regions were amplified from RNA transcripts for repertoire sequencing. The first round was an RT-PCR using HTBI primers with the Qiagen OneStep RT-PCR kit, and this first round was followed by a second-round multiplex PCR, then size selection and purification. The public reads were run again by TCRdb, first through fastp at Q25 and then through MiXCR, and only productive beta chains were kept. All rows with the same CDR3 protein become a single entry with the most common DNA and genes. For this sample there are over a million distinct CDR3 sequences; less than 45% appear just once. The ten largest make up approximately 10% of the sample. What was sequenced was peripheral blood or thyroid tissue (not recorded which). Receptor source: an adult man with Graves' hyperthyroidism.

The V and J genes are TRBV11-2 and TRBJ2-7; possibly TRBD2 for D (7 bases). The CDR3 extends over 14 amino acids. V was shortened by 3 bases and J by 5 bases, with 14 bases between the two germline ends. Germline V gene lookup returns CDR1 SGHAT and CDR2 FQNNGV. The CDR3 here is CASSLWEGVNEQYF. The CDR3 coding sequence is TGTGCCAGCAGCTTGTGGGAGGGGGTCAACGAGCAGTACTTC.

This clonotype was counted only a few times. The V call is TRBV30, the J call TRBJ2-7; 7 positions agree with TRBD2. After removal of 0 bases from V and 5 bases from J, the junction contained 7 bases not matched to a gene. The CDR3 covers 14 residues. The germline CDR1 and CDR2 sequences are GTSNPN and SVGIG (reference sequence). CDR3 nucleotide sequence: TGTGCCTGGAGTGTAAAGGGGACTATTGACGAGCAGTACTTC. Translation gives CAWSVKGTIDEQYF. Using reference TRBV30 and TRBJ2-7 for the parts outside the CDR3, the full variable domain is SQTIHQWPATLVQPVGSPLSLECTVEGTSNPNLYWYRQAAGRGLQLLFYSVGIGQISSEVPQNLSASRPQDRQFILSSKKLLLSDSGFYLCAWSVKGTIDEQYFGPGTRLTVT.

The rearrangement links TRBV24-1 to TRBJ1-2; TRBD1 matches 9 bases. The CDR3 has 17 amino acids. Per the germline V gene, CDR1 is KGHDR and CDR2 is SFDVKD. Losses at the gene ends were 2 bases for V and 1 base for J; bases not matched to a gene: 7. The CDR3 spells CATSDSPTGGGNYGYTF. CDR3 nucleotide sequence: TGTGCCACCAGTGATTCGCCGACAGGGGGGGGTAACTATGGCTACACCTTC.

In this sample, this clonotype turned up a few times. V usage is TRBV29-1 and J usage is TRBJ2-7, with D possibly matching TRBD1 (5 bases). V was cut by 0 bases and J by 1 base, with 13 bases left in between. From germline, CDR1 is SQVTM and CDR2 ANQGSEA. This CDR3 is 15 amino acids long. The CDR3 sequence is CSVEETTGYSYEQYF. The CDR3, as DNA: TGCAGCGTTGAAGAAACCACAGGTTATTCCTACGAGCAGTACTTC.

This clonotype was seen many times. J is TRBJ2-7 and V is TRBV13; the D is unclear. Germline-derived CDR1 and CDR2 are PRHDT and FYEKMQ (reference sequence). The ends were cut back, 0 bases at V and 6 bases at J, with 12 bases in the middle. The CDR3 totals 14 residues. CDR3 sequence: CASSLGLSTSEQYF. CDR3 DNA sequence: TGTGCCAGCAGCTTAGGACTATCCACGTCCGAGCAGTACTTC.

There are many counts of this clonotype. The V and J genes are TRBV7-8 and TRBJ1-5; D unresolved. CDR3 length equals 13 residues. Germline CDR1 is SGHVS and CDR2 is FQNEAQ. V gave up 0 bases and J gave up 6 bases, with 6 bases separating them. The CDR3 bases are TGTGCCAGCAGCTTAGCGACGGGTCAGCCCCAGCATTTT. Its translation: CASSLATGQPQHF.

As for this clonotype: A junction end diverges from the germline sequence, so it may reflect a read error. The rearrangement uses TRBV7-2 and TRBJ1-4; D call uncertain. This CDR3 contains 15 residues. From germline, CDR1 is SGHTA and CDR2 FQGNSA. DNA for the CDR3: TGTGCCAGCCGCTTCTACGGGGTGACTAATGAAAAACTGTTTTTT. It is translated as CASRFYGVTNEKLFF.

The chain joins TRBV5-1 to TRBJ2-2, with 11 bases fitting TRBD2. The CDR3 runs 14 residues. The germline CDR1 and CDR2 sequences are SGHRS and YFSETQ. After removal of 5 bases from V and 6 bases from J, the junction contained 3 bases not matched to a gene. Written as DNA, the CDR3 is TGCGCCAGCAGAGGGGGACTAGCGGCCGGGGAGCTGTTTTTT. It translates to CASRGGLAAGELFF.

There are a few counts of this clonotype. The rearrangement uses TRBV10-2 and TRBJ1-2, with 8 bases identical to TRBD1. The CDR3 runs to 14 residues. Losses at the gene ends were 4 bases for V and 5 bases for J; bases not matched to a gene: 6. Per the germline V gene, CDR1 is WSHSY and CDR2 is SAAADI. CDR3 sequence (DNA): TGCGCCAGCAGTGCTAAGGACAGGGCGTATGGCTACACCTTC. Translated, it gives CASSAKDRAYGYTF.

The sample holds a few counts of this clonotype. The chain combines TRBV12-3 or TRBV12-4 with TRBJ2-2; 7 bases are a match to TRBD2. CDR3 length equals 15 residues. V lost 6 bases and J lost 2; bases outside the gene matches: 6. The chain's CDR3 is CASSDRDYNTGELFF. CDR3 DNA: TGTGCCAGCAGCGATCGGGACTACAACACCGGGGAGCTGTTTTTT.

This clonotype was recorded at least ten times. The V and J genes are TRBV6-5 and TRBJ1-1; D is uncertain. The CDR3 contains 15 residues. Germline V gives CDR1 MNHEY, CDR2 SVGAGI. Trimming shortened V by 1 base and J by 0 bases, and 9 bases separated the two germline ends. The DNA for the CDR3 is TGTGCCAGCAGTTACTTCGGAGGGATGAACACTGAAGCTTTCTTT. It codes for CASSYFGGMNTEAFF.

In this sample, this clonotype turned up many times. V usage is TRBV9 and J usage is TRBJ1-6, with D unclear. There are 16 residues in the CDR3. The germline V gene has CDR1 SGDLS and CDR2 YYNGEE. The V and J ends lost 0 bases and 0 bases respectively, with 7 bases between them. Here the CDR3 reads CASSVDGRSYNSPLHF. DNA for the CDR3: TGTGCCAGCAGCGTAGATGGTCGCTCCTATAATTCACCCCTCCACTTT.

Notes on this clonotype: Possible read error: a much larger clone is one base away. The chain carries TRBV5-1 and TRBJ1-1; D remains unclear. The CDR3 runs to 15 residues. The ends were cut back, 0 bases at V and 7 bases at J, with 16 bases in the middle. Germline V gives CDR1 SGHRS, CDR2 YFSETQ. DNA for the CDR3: TGCGCCAGCAGCTTGGCCTCGGGGAGAAGCATTGAAGCTTTCTTT. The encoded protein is CASSLASGRSIEAFF.

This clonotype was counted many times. The CDR3 DNA reads as TGTGCCAGCAGCCTGCAACAGAACGCAGGGGGAAGCGGTGGCTACACCTTC. Amino acids: CASSLQQNAGGSGGYTF. The chain carries TRBV7-2 and TRBJ1-2; 7 bases line up with TRBD1. The junction had 19 bases not matched to a gene; V was cut back by 5 bases and J by 7 bases. Germline V gene sequence: CDR1 SGHTA, CDR2 FQGNSA. This CDR3 region has 17 residues.

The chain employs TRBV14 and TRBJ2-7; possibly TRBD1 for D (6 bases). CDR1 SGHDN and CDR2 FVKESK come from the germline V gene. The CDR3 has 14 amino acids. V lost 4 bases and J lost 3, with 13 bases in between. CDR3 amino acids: CASSPIGRGYEQYF. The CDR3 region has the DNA TGTGCCAGCAGCCCTATCGGCAGGGGCTACGAGCAGTACTTC.

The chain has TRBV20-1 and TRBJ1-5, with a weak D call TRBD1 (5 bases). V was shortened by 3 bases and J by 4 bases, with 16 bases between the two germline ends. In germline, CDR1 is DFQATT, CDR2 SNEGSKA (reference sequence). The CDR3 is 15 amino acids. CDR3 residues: CSARSPQGWNQPQHF. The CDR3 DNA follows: TGCAGTGCTAGGAGCCCCCAGGGATGGAATCAGCCCCAGCATTTT.

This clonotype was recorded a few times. The CDR3 region has the DNA TGTGCCAGCAGTTTGGAGGCATACACTGAAGCTTTCTTT. It encodes CASSLEAYTEAFF. The rearrangement links TRBV12-3 or TRBV12-4 to TRBJ1-1; D is ambiguous. Trimming left V 3 bases short and J 3 bases short, with 8 bases between. This CDR3 is 13 amino acids long.

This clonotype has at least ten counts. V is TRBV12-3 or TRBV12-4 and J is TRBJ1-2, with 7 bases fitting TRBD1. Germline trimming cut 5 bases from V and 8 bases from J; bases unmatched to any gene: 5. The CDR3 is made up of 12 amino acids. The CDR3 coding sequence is TGTGCCAGCAGTCCAGACAGGGTCGGCTACACCTTC. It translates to CASSPDRVGYTF.

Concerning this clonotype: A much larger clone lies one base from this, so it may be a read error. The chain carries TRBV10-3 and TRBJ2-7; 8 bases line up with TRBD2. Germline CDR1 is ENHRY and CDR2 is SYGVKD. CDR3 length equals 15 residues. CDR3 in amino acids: CAIRGGRGGGYGQYF. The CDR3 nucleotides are TGTGCCATCAGGGGTGGTCGGGGGGGGGGATACGGGCAGTACTTC.

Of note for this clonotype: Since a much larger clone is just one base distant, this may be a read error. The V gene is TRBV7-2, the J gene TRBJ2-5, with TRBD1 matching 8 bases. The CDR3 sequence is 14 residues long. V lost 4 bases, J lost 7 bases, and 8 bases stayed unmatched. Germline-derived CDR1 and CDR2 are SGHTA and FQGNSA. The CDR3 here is CASSSLQGGGTQYF. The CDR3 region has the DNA TGTGCCAGCAGCTCCTTACAGGGGGGAGGGACCCAGTACTTC.

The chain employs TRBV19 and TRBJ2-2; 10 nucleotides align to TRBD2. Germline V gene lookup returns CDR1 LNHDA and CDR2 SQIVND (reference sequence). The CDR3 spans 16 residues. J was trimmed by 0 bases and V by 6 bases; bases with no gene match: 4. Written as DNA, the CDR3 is TGTGCCAGTAGGCGGACTAGCGGACCGAACACCGGGGAGCTGTTTTTT. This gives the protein CASRRTSGPNTGELFF.

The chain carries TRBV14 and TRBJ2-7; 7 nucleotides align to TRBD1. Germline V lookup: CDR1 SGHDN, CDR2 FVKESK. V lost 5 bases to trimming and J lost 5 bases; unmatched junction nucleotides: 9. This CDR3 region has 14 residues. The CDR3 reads CASSFRQGRDEQYF. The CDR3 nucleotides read TGTGCCAGCAGCTTCCGACAGGGCAGGGACGAGCAGTACTTC.

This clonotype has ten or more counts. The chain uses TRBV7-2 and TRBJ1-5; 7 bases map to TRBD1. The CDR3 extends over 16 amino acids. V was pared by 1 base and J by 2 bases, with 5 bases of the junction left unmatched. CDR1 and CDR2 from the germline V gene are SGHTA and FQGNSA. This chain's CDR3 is CASSLGQGEGNQPQHF. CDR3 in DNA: TGTGCCAGCAGCTTAGGGCAGGGGGAAGGCAATCAGCCCCAGCATTTT.

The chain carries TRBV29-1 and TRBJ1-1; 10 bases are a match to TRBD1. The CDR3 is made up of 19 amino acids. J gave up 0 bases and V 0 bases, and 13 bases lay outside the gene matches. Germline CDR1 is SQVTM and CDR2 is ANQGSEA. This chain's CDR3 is CSVEDPSRGTGVMNTEAFF. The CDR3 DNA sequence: TGCAGCGTTGAAGATCCTAGCCGGGGGACAGGGGTCATGAACACTGAAGCTTTCTTT.

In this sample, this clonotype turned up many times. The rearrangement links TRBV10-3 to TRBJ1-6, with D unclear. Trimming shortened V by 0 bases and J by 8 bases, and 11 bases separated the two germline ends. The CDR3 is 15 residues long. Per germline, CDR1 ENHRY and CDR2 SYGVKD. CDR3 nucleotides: TGTGCCATCAGTGAGTCGACGGTTAGGGATTCACCCCTCCACTTT. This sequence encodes CAISESTVRDSPLHF.

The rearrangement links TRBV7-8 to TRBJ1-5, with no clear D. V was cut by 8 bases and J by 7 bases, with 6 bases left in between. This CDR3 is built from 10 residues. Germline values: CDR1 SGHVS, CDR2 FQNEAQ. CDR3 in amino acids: CASAGQPQHF. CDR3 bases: TGTGCCAGCGCTGGACAGCCCCAGCATTTT. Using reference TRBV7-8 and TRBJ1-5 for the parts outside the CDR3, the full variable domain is GAGVSQSPRYKVAKRGQDVALRCDPISGHVSLFWYQQALGQGPEFLTYFQNEAQLDKSGLPSDRFFAERPEGSVSTLKIQRTQQEDSAVYLCASAGQPQHFGDGTRLSIL.

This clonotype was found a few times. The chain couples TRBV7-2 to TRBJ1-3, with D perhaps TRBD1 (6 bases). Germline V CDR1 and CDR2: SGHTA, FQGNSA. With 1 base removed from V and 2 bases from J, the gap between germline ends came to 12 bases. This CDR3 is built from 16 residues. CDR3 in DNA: TGTGCCAGCAGCTTAGGGCCGGGGGCAGCTGGAAACACCATATATTTT. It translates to CASSLGPGAAGNTIYF.

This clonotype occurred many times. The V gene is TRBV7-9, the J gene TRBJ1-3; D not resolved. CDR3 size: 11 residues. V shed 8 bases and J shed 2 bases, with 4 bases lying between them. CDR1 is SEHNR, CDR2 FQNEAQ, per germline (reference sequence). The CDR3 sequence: CASEPGNTIYF. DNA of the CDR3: TGTGCCAGCGAGCCTGGAAACACCATATATTTT. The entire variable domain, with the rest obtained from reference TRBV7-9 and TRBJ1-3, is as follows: DTGVSQNPRHKITKRGQNVTFRCDPISEHNRLYWYRQTLGQGPEFLTYFQNEAQLEKSRLLSDRFSAERPKGSFSTLEIQRTEQGDSAMYLCASEPGNTIYFGEGSWLTVV.

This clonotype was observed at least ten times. The CDR3 here is CATSDPGNPNYGYTF. Written as DNA, the CDR3 is TGTGCCACCAGTGATCCAGGGAACCCTAACTATGGCTACACCTTC. J is TRBJ1-2 and V is TRBV24-1; D might be TRBD1 (5 bases). This CDR3 has 15 residues. V lost 3 bases and J 0 bases, leaving 10 bases between the germline ends. The V gene's germline CDR1 is KGHDR and CDR2 SFDVKD.